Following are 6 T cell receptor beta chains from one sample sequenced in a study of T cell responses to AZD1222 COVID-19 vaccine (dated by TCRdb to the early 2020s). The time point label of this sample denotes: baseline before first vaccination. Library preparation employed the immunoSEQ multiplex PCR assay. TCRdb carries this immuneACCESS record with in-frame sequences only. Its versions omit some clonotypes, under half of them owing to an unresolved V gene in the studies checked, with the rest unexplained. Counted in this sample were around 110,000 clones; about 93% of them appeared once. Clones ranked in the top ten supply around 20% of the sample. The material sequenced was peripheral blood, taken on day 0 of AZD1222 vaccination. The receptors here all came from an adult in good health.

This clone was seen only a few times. The CDR3 protein is CASSSGERGGQDTQYF. The DNA of the CDR3 is TGTGCCAGCAGCTCTGGAGAACGGGGGGGCCAAGATACGCAGTATTTT. This chain joins TRBV5-4 and TRBJ2-3, with TRBD2 matching 8 bases. Germline values: CDR1 SGHNT, CDR2 YYREEE (reference sequence). V lost 3 bases to trimming and J lost 5 bases; unmatched junction nucleotides: 11. This CDR3 region has 16 residues.

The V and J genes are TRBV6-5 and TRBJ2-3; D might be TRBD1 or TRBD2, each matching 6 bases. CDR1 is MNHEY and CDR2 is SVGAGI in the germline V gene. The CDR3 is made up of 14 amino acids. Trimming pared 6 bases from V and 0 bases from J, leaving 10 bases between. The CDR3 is CASRGGYSTDTQYF. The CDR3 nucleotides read TGTGCCAGCAGAGGGGGGTATAGCACAGATACGCAGTATTTT.

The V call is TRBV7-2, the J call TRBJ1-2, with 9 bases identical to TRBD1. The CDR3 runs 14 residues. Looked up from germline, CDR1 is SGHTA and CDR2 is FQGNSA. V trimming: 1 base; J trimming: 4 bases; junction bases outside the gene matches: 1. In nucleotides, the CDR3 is TGTGCCAGCAGCTTAGAGGGACAGGGCTATGGCTACACCTTC. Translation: CASSLEGQGYGYTF.

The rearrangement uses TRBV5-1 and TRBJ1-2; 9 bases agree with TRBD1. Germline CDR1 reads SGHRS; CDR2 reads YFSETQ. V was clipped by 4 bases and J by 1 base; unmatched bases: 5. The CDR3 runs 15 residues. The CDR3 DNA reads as TGCGCCAGCAGCCCGCCGGGACAGGGTAACTATGGCTACACCTTC. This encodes CASSPPGQGNYGYTF. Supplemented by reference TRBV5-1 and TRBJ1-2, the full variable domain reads KAGVTQTPRYLIKTRGQQVTLSCSPISGHRSVSWYQQTPGQGLQFLFEYFSETQRNKGNFPGRFSGRQFSNSRSEMNVSTLELGDSALYLCASSPPGQGNYGYTFGSGTRLTVV.

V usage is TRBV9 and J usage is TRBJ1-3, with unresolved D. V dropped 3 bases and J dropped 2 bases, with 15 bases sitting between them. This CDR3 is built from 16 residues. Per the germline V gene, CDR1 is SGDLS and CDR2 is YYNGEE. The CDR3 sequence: CASSAGGVRAGNTIYF. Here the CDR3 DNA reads TGTGCCAGCAGCGCCGGTGGGGTTCGGGCTGGAAACACCATATATTTT. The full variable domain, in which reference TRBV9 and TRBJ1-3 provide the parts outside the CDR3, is DSGVTQTPKHLITATGQRVTLRCSPRSGDLSVYWYQQSLDQGLQFLIQYYNGEERAKGNILERFSAQQFPDLHSELNLSSLELGDSALYFCASSAGGVRAGNTIYFGEGSWLTVV.

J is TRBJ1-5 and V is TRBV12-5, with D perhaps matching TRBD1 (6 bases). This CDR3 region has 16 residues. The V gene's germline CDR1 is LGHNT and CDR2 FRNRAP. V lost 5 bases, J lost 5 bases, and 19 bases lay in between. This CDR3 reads CASGPPIGGGYQPQHF. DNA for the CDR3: TGTGCTAGTGGTCCCCCCATAGGGGGGGGATATCAGCCCCAGCATTTT.